The clone carrying this TCR beta chain has a count of ten or more. The target antigen is unknown. Amplified TCR beta CDR3 regions derived from RNA transcripts. HTBI primers were employed in a first-round RT-PCR of the TCR CDR3. TCRdb reanalysed the multiplex PCR reads using MiXCR and keeps one entry per CDR3 protein. This sample has roughly 500,000 distinct CDR3 sequences, with roughly 14% found just once. It was 8.5 to 10 ml of fresh peripheral blood that supplied the PBMCs. The data derive from a study of T cells in Graves' hyperthyroidism and ophthalmopathy. The CDR3 contains 10 residues. Germline CDR1 reads SNHLY; CDR2 reads FYNNEI. Trimming cost V 10 bases and J 3 bases, with 6 bases left between them. Overall study results and limits: Most thyroid clonotypes that were expanded above 0.001 also turned up in blood. With a median lead of 6.5 months before onset, the model predicted ophthalmopathy. A model built on 13 V-J features separated ophthalmopathy from stable hyperthyroidism.

The chain has TRBV2 and TRBJ2-5; no reliable D call. The TCR comes from a woman between 25 and 40 years old with Graves' hyperthyroidism that later progressed to Graves' ophthalmopathy. The sample consisted of blood. The CDR3 nucleotides read TGTGCCACTGAGGAAGAGACCCAGTACTTC. It yields the protein CATEEETQYF.